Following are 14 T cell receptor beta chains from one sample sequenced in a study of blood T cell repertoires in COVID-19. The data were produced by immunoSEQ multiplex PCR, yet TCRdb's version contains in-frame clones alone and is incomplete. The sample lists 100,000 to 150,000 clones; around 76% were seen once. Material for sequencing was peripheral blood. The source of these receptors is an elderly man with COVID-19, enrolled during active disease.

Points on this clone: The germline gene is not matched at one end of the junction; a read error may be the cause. The CDR3 coding sequence is TGTGCTAGCAGCTTAGGAGTCCGGCTAGCGGAAGAGACCCAGTACTTC. Protein: CASSLGVRLAEETQYF. This rearrangement joins TRBV7-7 to TRBJ2-5, with TRBD2 identical over 7 bases. This CDR3 is 16 amino acids long. CDR1 and CDR2 from the germline V gene are SSHAT and FNYEAQ (reference sequence). Full variable domain (missing parts from reference TRBV7-7 and TRBJ2-5): GAGVSQSPRYKVTKRGQDVTLRCDPISSHATLYWYQQALGQGPEFLTYFNYEAQPDKSGLPSDRFSAERPEGSISTLTIQRTEQRDSAMYRCASSLGVRLAEETQYFGPGTRLLVL.

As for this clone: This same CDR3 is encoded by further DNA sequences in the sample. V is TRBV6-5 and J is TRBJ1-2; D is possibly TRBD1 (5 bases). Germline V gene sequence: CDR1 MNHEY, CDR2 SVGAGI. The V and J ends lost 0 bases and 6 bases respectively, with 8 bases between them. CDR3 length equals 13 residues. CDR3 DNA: TGTGCCAGCAGTTACTCGGCGGGGGATGGCTACACCTTC. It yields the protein CASSYSAGDGYTF.

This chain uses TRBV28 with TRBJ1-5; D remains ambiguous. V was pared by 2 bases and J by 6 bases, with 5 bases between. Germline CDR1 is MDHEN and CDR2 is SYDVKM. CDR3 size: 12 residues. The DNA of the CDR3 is TGTGCCAGCAGTTTAGAGGGTCAGCCCCAGCATTTT. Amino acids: CASSLEGQPQHF.

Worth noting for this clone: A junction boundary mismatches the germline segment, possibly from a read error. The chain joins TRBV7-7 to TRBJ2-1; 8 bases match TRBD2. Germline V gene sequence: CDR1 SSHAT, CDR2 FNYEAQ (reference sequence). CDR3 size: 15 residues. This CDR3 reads CASSLSGSSYNEQFF. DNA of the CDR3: TGTGCTAGCAGCTTAAGCGGGAGCTCCTACAATGAGCAGTTCTTC. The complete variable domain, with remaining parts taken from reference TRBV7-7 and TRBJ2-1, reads GAGVSQSPRYKVTKRGQDVTLRCDPISSHATLYWYQQALGQGPEFLTYFNYEAQPDKSGLPSDRFSAERPEGSISTLTIQRTEQRDSAMYRCASSLSGSSYNEQFFGPGTRLTVL.

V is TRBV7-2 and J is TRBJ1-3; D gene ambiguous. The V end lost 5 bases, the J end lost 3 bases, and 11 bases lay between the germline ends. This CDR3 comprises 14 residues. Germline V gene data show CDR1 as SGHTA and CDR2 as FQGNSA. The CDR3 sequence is CASSPVAVGNTIYF. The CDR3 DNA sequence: TGTGCCAGCAGCCCAGTGGCAGTTGGAAACACCATATATTTT.

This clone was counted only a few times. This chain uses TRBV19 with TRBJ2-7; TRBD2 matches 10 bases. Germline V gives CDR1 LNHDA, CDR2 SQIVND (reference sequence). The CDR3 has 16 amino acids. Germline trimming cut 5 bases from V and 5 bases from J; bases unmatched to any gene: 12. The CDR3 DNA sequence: TGTGCCAGTAGTCCTTTTCCGGCTAGCGGGAGCCACGAGCAGTACTTC. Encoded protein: CASSPFPASGSHEQYF. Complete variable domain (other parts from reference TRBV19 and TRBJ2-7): DGGITQSPKYLFRKEGQNVTLSCEQNLNHDAMYWYRQDPGQGLRLIYYSQIVNDFQKGDIAEGYSVSREKKESFPLTVTSAQKNPTAFYLCASSPFPASGSHEQYFGPGTRLTVT.

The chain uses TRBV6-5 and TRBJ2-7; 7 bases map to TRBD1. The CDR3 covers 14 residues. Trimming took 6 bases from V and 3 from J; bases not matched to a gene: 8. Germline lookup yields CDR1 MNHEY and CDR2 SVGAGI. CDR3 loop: CASRRQGFGYEQYF. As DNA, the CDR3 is TGTGCCAGCAGGCGACAGGGCTTTGGCTACGAGCAGTACTTC.

The CDR3 coding sequence is TGTGCCAGCACCCTTCGACGGACCATACCGGGACTAGCGGGAGAGGAGGCCTACGAGCAGTACTTC. Its translation: CASTLRRTIPGLAGEEAYEQYF. This rearrangement joins TRBV28 to TRBJ2-7; 14 positions agree with TRBD2. The V gene end was trimmed by 7 bases and the J gene end by 2 bases; junction bases not matched to a gene: 25. From germline, CDR1 is MDHEN and CDR2 SYDVKM. There are 22 residues in the CDR3.

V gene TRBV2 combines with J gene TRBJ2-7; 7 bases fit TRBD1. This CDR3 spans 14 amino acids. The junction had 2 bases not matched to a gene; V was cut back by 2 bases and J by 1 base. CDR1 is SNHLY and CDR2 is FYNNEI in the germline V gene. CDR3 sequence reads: CASSEQGESYEQYF. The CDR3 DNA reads TGTGCCAGCAGTGAACAGGGGGAATCCTACGAGCAGTACTTC.

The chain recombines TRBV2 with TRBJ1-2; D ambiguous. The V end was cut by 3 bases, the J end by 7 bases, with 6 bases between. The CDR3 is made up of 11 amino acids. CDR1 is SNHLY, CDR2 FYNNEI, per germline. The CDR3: CASSDSSGYTF. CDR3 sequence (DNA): TGTGCCAGCAGTGACTCCAGTGGCTACACCTTC.

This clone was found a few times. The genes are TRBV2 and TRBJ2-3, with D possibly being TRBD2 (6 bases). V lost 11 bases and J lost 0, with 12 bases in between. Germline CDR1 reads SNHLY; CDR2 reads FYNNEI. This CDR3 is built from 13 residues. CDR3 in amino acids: CAGLAESTDTQYF. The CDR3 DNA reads TGTGCCGGGTTAGCGGAAAGCACAGATACGCAGTATTTT.

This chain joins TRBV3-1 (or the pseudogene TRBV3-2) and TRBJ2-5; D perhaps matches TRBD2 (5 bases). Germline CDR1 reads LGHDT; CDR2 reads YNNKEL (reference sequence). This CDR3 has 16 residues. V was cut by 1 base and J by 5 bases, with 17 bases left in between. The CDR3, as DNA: TGTGCCAGCAGCCAAGGTCTGTCGGGAATTCGGGAGACCCAGTACTTC. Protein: CASSQGLSGIRETQYF.

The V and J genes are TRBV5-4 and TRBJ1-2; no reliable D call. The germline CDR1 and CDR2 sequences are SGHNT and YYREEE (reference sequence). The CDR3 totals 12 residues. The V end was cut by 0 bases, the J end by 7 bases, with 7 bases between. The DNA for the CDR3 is TGTGCCAGCAGCTTGGTATCGGGTGGCTACACCTTC. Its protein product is CASSLVSGGYTF.

The CDR3 spells CASSLATGGRNEQFF. CDR3 nucleotides: TGTGCCAGCAGCTTAGCGACGGGAGGACGCAATGAGCAGTTCTTC. J is TRBJ2-1 and V is TRBV13; TRBD2 matches at 7 bases. Unmatched junction bases numbered 6, after V lost 1 base and J lost 6 bases. The germline CDR1 and CDR2 sequences are PRHDT and FYEKMQ (reference sequence). The length of the CDR3 is 15 residues.